The T cell receptor beta chain described here comes from a study of T cell responses to AZD1222 COVID-19 vaccine. Study-wide points: The repertoires were collected only after the peak T cell response.

A remark on this clone: The target antigen is unknown.

The germline CDR1 and CDR2 sequences are SEHNR and FQNEAQ (reference sequence). The CDR3 contains 13 residues. Trimming shortened V by 5 bases and J by 7 bases, and 11 bases separated the two germline ends. Profiling relied on immunoSEQ multiplex PCR, and the TCRdb table lists in-frame clones only, not all of them. Found here are 150,000 to 200,000 clones, about 91% of them singletons; the top ten hold less than 0.55%. The clonotype was recovered from an adult in good health. This rearrangement joins TRBV7-9 to TRBJ1-4; D is undetermined. The material was peripheral blood, obtained on day 0 of AZD1222 vaccination. CDR3 amino acids: CASSPARGEKLFF. The CDR3 nucleotides are TGTGCCAGCAGCCCTGCCCGGGGTGAAAAACTGTTTTTT.